This T cell receptor (beta chain) appears in the sequencing data of a study of cytotoxic CD8 clonotypes in ibrutinib-treated CLL (dated by TCRdb to 2020 to 2022). Looking at the study overall: The cohort included roughly 15 treatment-naive and ten to eleven relapsed/refractory patients; around 17 were IGHV unmutated. Partial responses were observed in approximately 24 patients and complete responses in 2; after a median follow-up of around 68 months, remission was maintained in around 14 patients and progression was observed in about twelve. An average of 255,043 productive templates and 94,082 productive rearrangements was obtained per sample. Cryopreserved peripheral blood mononuclear cells were collected before treatment, at response, and at either disease progression or sustained remission. Every remission and progressive disease sample was obtained while ibrutinib was still being received by the patients. Samples at response were collected after a median of around twelve months of treatment, with a range of about 6 to 36 months. Of the approximately 87 participants in the trial, approximately 25 had longitudinal samples available. Overall study outcomes, separate from this receptor: At ibrutinib response clonality went up, during sustained remission it held steady, and at progression it dropped back toward baseline. Lymph node repertoires were not examined, and the timing of sampling was not matched between patients in sustained remission and those whose disease progressed. Baseline clonality exceeded that of age-matched healthy donors and correlated strongly with circulating CD8+ T-cell counts. Public clonotypes were found to be uncommon and were observed to contract or remain stable during treatment; the increase in clonality was shown to reflect expansion of private clonotypes at ibrutinib response.

According to the study, the label for this sample's time point signals: roughly 2 years on ibrutinib. For TCR beta library preparation, roughly 2 micrograms of genomic DNA were extracted from the cryopreserved PBMCs. Longitudinal blood samples from CLL patients receiving ibrutinib monotherapy were subjected to high-throughput TCR beta sequencing. The patients were enrolled in a single-center, open-label phase 2 trial of ibrutinib monotherapy. On this clone itself: Its antigen is not yet known. Base quality data are lacking; no much larger clone is found one base away.

On a MiSeq, deep resolution sequencing aimed for a depth between 1 in 1 million and 1 in 200,000 T cells, with each clonotype covered roughly 10x on average. The immunoSEQ hsTCRB Kit was used to generate the TCR beta libraries. The paper's data handling went like this. The data were analyzed with ImmunoSEQ Analyzer and ImmunoSEQ Data Assistant, and V, D and J gene assignments followed IMGT definitions. Clonality, which ranges from 0 to 1, was calculated by subtracting the normalized Shannon entropy of productive rearrangement frequencies from one. Only overrepresented clonotypes making up at least 0.05% of each patient's repertoire were included in the public clonotype analysis. Approximately 14 age-matched healthy donor repertoires from immuneACCESS served as clonality controls. TCRdb obtained this table from immuneACCESS and retained in-frame rearrangements with V and J assigned. These tables miss some clones; where compared with another copy, unresolved V genes account for less than half of the shortfall, and the remainder is unexplained. That table furnishes V, J and clone size, whereas the DNA furnished D and trimming. The sample profile shows hundreds of thousands of clones; 70% of them were found once. The top ten hold roughly 15% of the sample.

The TCR sequence derives from a human donor with chronic lymphocytic leukemia. The sample in question was PBMCs, obtained after 24 months of ibrutinib treatment.

Here is the DNA: TGTGCCAGCAGCTTGACGGGGAGCTCCTACGAGCAGTACTTC. Translated, it gives CASSLTGSSYEQYF. The chain is encoded by TRBV7-2 joined to TRBJ2-7, and perhaps TRBD2 as D gene, on 5 matching bases. The germline V gene sets CDR1 to SGHTA and CDR2 to FQGNSA. There are 14 amino acids in the CDR3, from cysteine to phenylalanine inclusive. The only DNA kept is the CDR3, 42 bases in frame from the first base. V and J lose 3 bases and 0 bases, and a span of 9 bases separates them.